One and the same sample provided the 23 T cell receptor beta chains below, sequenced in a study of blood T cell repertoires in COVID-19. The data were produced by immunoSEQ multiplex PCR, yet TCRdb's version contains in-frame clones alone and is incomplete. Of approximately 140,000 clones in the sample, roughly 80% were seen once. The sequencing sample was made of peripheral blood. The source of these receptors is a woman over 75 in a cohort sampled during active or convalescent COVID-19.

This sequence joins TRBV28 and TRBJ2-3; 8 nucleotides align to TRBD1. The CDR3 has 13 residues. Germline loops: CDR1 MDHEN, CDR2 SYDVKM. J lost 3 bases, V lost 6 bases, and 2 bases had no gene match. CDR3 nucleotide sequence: TGTGCCAGCAGGACAGGGGAGACAGATACGCAGTATTTT. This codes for CASRTGETDTQYF.

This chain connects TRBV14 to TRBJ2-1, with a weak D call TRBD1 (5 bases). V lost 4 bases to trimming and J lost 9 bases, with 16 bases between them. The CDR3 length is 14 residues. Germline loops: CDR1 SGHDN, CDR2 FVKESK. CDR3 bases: TGTGCCAGCAGCCTAATAGAGGCAGGGTTTGAGCAGTTCTTC. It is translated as CASSLIEAGFEQFF. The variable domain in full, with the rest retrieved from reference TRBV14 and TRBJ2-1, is EAGVTQFPSHSVIEKGQTVTLRCDPISGHDNLYWYRRVMGKEIKFLLHFVKESKQDESGMPNNRFLAERTGGTYSTLKVQPAELEDSGVYFCASSLIEAGFEQFFGPGTRLTVL.

The CDR3 loop reads CASSMTIRDYGYTF. DNA for the CDR3: TGTGCCAGTAGTATGACCATCCGGGACTATGGCTACACCTTC. The J gene is TRBJ1-2, the V gene TRBV19; D uncertain. V lost 3 bases to trimming and J lost 3 bases, with 11 bases between them. CDR1 and CDR2 (germline): LNHDA, SQIVND (reference sequence). This CDR3 has 14 residues.

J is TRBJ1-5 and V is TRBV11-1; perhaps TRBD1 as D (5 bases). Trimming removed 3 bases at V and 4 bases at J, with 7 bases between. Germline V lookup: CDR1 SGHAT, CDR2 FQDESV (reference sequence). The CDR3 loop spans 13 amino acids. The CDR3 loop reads CASSLTDNQPQHF. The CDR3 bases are TGTGCCAGCAGCTTGACAGATAATCAGCCCCAGCATTTT.

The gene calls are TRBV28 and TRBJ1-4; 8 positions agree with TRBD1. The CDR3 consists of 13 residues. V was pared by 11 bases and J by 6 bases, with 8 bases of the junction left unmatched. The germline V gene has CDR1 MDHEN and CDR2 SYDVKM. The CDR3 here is CACREQGDEKLFF. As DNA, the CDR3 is TGTGCCTGCCGTGAACAGGGGGATGAAAAACTGTTTTTT.

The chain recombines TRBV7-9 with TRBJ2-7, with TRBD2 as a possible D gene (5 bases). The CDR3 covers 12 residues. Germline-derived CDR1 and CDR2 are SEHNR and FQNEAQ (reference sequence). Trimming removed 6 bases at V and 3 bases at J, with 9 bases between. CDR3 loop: CASSRGYYEQYV. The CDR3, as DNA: TGTGCCAGCAGTCGGGGTTACTACGAGCAGTACGTC.

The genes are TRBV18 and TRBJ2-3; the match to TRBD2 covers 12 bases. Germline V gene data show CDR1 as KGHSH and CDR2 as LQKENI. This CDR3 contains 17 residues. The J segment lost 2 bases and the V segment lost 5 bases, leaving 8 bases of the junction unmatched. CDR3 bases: TGTGCCAGCTCATCAGAGACTAGCGGGGGCGTCACAGATACGCAGTATTTT. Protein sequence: CASSSETSGGVTDTQYF.

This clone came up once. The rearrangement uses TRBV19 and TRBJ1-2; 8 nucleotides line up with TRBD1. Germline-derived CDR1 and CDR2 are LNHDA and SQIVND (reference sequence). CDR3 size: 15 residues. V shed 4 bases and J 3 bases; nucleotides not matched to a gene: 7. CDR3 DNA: TGTGCCAGTAGTAGGGACGACAGGGGATACTATGGCTACACCTTC. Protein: CASSRDDRGYYGYTF.

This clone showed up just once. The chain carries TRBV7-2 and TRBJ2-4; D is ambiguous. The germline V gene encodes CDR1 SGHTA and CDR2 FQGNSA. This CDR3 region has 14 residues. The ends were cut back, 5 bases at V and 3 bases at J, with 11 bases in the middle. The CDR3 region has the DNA TGTGCCAGCAGCCTTGGGCAGTTCAAAAACATTCAGTACTTC. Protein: CASSLGQFKNIQYF.

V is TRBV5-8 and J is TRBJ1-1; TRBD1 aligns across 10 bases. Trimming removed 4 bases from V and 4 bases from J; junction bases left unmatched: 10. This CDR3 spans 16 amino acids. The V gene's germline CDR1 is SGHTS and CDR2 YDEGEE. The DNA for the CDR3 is TGTGCCAGCAGCCCCGGACAGGGGGTCTTAGGCACTGAAGCTTTCTTT. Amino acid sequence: CASSPGQGVLGTEAFF.

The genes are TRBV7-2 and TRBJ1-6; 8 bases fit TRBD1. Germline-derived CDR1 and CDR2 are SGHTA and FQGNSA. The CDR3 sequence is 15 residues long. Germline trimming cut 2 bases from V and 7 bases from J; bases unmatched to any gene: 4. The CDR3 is CASSLSRDRNSPLHF. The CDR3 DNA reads TGTGCCAGCAGCTTAAGTAGGGACAGGAATTCACCCCTCCACTTT.

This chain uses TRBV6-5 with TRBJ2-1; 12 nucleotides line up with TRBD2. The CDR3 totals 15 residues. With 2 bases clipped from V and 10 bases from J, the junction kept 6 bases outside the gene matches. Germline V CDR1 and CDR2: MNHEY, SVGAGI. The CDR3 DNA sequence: TGTGCCAGCAGTTACGGACTAGCGGGGACACGGGAGCAGTTCTTC. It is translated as CASSYGLAGTREQFF.

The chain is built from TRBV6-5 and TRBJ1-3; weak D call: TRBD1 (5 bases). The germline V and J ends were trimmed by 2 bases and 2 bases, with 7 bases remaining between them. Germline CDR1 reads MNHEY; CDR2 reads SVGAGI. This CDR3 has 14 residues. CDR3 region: CASSYGGAGNTIYF. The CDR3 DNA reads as TGTGCCAGCAGTTACGGGGGGGCTGGAAACACCATATATTTT.

DNA for the CDR3: TGTGCCAGCAGTGAGGGACAGCCTCTTGGCTACACCTTC. It specifies CASSEGQPLGYTF. J is TRBJ1-2 and V is TRBV2; 7 bases fit TRBD1. CDR1 and CDR2 from the germline V gene are SNHLY and FYNNEI. The CDR3 spans 13 residues. Germline trimming cut 3 bases from V and 7 bases from J; bases unmatched to any gene: 5.

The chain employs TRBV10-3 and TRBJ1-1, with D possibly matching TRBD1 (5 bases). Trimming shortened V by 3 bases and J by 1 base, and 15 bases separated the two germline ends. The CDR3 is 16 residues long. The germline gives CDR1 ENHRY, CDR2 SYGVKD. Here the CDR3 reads CAISDGPAGPNTEAFF. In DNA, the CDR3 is TGTGCCATCAGTGATGGTCCGGCAGGGCCGAACACTGAAGCTTTCTTT.

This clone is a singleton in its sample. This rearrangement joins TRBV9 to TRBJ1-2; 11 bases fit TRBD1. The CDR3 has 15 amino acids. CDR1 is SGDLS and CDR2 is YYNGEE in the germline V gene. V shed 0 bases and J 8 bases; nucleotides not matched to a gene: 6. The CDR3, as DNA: TGTGCCAGCAGCGTAGATGGACAGGGGGCGGTCGGCTACACCTTC. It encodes CASSVDGQGAVGYTF.

CDR3 residues: CASSLSSGEQFF. In DNA form, the CDR3 reads TGTGCCAGCAGTTTATCGTCCGGTGAGCAGTTCTTC. The chain couples TRBV27 to TRBJ2-1; D gene uncertain. This CDR3 has 12 amino acids. In germline, CDR1 is MNHEY, CDR2 SMNVEV (reference sequence). Trimming stripped 0 bases from V and 9 bases from J, with 6 bases between.

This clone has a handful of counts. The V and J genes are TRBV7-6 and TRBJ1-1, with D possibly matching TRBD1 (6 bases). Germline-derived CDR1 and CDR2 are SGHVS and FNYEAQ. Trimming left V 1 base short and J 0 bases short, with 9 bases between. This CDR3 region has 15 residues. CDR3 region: CASSLGRGLNTEAFF. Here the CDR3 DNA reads TGTGCCAGCAGCTTAGGCAGGGGACTGAACACTGAAGCTTTCTTT.

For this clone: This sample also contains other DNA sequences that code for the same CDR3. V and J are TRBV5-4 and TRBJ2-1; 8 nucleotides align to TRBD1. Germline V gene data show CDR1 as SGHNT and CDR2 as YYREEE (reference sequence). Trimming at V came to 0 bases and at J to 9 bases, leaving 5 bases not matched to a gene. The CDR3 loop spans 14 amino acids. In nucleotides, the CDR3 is TGTGCCAGCAGCTTGGGTCAGGGGGCCGGTGAGCAGTTCTTC. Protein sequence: CASSLGQGAGEQFF.

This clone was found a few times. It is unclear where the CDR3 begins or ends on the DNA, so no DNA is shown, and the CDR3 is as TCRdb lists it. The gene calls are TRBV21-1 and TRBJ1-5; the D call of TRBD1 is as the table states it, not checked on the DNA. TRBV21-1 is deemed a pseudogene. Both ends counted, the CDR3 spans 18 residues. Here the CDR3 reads CASTPVPRGYQCNQPQHF.

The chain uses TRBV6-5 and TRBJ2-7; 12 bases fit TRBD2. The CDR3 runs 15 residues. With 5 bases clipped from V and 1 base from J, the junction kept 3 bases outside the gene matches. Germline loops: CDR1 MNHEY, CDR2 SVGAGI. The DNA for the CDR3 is TGTGCCAGCAGTCGTACTAGCGGGGGGTCCTACGAGCAGTACGTC. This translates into CASSRTSGGSYEQYV.

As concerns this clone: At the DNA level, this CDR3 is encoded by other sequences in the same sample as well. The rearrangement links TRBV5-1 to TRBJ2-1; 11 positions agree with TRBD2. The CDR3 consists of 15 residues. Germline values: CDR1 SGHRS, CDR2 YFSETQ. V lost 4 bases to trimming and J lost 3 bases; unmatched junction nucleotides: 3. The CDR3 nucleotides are TGCGCCAGCAGCCTTCTAGCGGGGGGCTACAATGAGCAGTTCTTC. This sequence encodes CASSLLAGGYNEQFF.

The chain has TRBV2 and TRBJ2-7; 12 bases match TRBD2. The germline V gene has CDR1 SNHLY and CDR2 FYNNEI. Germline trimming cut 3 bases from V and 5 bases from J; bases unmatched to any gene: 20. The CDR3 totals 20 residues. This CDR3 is CASSDPWTSGKGYGRDEQYF. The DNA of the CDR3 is TGTGCCAGCAGTGATCCCTGGACTAGCGGGAAGGGATACGGGCGTGACGAGCAGTACTTC.